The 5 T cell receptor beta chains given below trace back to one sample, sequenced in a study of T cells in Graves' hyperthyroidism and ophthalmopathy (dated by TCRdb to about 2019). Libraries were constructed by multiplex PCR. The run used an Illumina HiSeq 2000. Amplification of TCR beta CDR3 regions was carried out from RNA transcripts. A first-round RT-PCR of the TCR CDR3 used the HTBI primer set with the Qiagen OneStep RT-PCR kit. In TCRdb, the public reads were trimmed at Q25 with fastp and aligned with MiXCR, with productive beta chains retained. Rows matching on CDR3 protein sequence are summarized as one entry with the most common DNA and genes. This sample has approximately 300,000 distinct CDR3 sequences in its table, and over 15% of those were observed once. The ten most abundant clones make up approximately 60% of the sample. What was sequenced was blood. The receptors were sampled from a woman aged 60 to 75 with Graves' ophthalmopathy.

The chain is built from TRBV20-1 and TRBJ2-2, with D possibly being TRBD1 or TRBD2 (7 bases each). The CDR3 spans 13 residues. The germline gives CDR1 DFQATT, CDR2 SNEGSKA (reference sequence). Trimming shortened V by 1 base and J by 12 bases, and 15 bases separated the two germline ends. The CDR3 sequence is CSARGEGTVKLFF. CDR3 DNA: TGCAGTGCTAGAGGGGAGGGGACAGTTAAGCTGTTTTTT.

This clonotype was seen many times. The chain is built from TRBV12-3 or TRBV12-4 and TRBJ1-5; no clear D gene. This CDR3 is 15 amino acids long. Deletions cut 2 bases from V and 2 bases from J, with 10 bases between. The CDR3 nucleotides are TGTGCCAGCAGTTTACGAGGTGGAGGCAATCAGCCCCAGCATTTT. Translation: CASSLRGGGNQPQHF.

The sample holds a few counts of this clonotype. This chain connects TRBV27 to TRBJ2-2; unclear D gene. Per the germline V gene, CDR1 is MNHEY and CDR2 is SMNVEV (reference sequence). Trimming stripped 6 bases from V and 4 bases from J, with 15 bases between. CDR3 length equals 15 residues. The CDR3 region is CASRTLGIGTGELFF. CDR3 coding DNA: TGTGCCAGCAGGACTCTGGGGATCGGCACCGGGGAGCTGTTTTTT.

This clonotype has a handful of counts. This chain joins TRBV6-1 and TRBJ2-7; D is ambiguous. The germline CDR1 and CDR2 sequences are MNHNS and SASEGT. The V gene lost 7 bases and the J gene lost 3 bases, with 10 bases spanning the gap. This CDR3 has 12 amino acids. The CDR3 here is CASTSTSYEQYF. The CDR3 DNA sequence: TGTGCCAGCACCTCGACAAGCTACGAGCAGTACTTC.

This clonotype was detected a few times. The CDR3 DNA reads TGTGCCAGCAGCGAAAACGGGGGGGCCGAAGCTTTCTTT. It is translated as CASSENGGAEAFF. The chain couples TRBV7-9 to TRBJ1-1; a possible D gene is TRBD1 (6 bases). There are 13 residues in the CDR3. The V gene lost 5 bases and the J gene lost 8 bases, with 15 bases spanning the gap. Germline V CDR1 and CDR2: SEHNR, FQNEAQ (reference sequence).